The text below deals with one T cell receptor (beta chain). TCRdb reprocessed the RT-PCR reads with MiXCR, giving one entry per CDR3 protein. Here the sample spans fewer than 250,000 distinct CDR3 sequences, 13% to 15% being singletons. The entry originates in a study of patients and donors after allogeneic stem cell transplantation. The TCR sequence derives from a human donor who was either an allogeneic HSCT recipient or a stem cell or donor lymphocyte infusion donor (not recorded which). It is not recorded whose cells these are; they may come from a transplant donor. The sample comprised blood, either unsorted or a sorted T cell fraction (not recorded which).

The chain's CDR3 is CSAHPGTNSPLHF. CDR3 DNA: TGCAGTGCTCATCCGGGCACCAATTCACCCCTCCACTTT. The chain recombines TRBV20-1 with TRBJ1-6; D is uncertain. In germline, CDR1 is DFQATT, CDR2 SNEGSKA (reference sequence). The CDR3 sequence is 13 residues long. V lost 5 bases to trimming and J lost 7 bases, with 12 bases between them.